A single sample is the source of the 8 T cell receptor beta chains below, sequenced in a study of breast tumors, draining lymph nodes, adjacent tissues (TCRdb year 2016). The axillary draining lymph nodes of breast cancer patients were the source of the lymph node samples. Library construction relied on multiplex PCR. The sample was run on an Illumina HiSeq 2000. TCRdb passed the public sequencing reads through fastp at Q25 and MiXCR, retaining productive beta sequences. Identical CDR3 proteins give one entry, which carries the most common genes and DNA. This sample is represented by fewer than 200,000 distinct CDR3 sequences; 30% to 35% of them were singletons. Clones ranked in the top ten supply around 4.5% of the sample. The sequenced material came from axillary lymph node tissue. These receptors all come from a female donor with breast cancer. Some clones in this sample may be carry-over from other donors' samples.

In this sample, this clonotype turned up once. This chain links TRBV5-5 with TRBJ1-4, with 10 bases that match TRBD1. Germline trimming cut 1 base from V and 5 bases from J; bases unmatched to any gene: 5. The germline CDR1 and CDR2 sequences are SGHKS and YYEKEE (reference sequence). This CDR3 is built from 16 residues. The CDR3 sequence: CASSLLAGQGNEKLFF. CDR3 coding DNA: TGTGCCAGCAGCTTGCTAGCGGGACAGGGGAATGAAAAACTGTTTTTT.

This clonotype was counted many times. The chain couples TRBV29-1 to TRBJ1-3; D unclear. Trimming took off 0 bases at V and 2 bases at J, with 11 bases between the two ends. This CDR3 contains 15 residues. Germline lookup yields CDR1 SQVTM and CDR2 ANQGSEA. The CDR3 DNA sequence: TGCAGCGTTGAAGATACAGTAGGGACTGGAAACACCATATATTTT. This sequence encodes CSVEDTVGTGNTIYF.

In nucleotides, the CDR3 is TGCAGTGCTAGGGCCGGACAGGGGGCTAGTGGCTACACCTTC. As protein: CSARAGQGASGYTF. The genes are TRBV20-1 and TRBJ1-2, with 11 bases lining up with TRBD1. The CDR3 extends over 14 amino acids. The germline V gene has CDR1 DFQATT and CDR2 SNEGSKA (reference sequence). Germline trimming cut 3 bases from V and 7 bases from J; bases unmatched to any gene: 7.

A word on this clonotype: In this CDR3 the conserved last residue, phenylalanine or tryptophan, is missing, so a read error is likely. The chain links TRBV29-1 to TRBJ2-1; D perhaps matches TRBD1 (6 bases). V was shortened by 6 bases and J by 1 base, with 16 bases between the two germline ends. Germline CDR1 SQVTM, CDR2 ANQGSEA. The CDR3 consists of 15 residues. CDR3 loop: CSVGGLARSYNEQFL. The DNA of the CDR3 is TGCAGCGTAGGGGGTCTAGCCAGGTCCTACAATGAGCAGTTCCTC.

This sequence joins TRBV20-1 and TRBJ2-1, with D possibly matching TRBD2 (5 bases). V was cut by 1 base and J by 7 bases, with 17 bases left in between. CDR1 and CDR2 from the germline V gene are DFQATT and SNEGSKA (reference sequence). CDR3 length: 15 amino acids. The CDR3 DNA sequence: TGCAGTGCTAGAGGCCTATTTCTAGCTGGGAATGAGCAGTTCTTC. The encoded protein is CSARGLFLAGNEQFF.

Concerning this clonotype itself: The junction does not match germline at one end; this may be a read error. This CDR3 reads CASSPTPSSYSEQVF. In DNA form, the CDR3 reads TGTGCCAGCAGCCCAACTCCAAGCTCCTACAGTGAGCAGGTCTTC. The V gene is TRBV7-9, the J gene TRBJ2-1; D gene ambiguous. Germline V gene lookup returns CDR1 SEHNR and CDR2 FQNEAQ (reference sequence). This CDR3 is built from 15 residues.

Ten or more counts support this clonotype. CDR3 protein: CASSSPRGTGGSGANVLTF. The CDR3 region has the DNA TGTGCCAGCAGCTCCCCTCGGGGGACAGGGGGCTCTGGGGCCAACGTCCTGACTTTC. This chain joins TRBV7-3 and TRBJ2-6; 11 bases agree with TRBD1. Per germline, CDR1 SGHTA and CDR2 FQGTGA. Trimming at V came to 4 bases and at J to 0 bases, leaving 8 bases not matched to a gene. The CDR3 covers 19 residues.

This clonotype was picked up one time. The V gene is TRBV20-1, the J gene TRBJ1-4; D perhaps matches TRBD1 (5 bases). Germline values: CDR1 DFQATT, CDR2 SNEGSKA (reference sequence). V lost 3 bases to trimming and J lost 7 bases, with 18 bases between them. This CDR3 has 15 residues. DNA of the CDR3: TGCAGTGCTAGCTCTTCTAGCGGGGGTATTGAAAAACTGTTTTTT. Amino acids: CSASSSSGGIEKLFF.